This T cell receptor beta chain was sequenced in a study of blood T cells in healthy people across ages. With a J-beta primer mix and a sample-barcoded 5' primer, a second PCR ran about 7 to 11 cycles. TCRdb used MiXCR to reprocess the 5' RACE reads, holding one entry per CDR3 protein. The sample records more than 750,000 distinct CDR3 sequences, about 28% being singletons. In its sample, this clonotype was seen a few times. CDR1 is ENHRY and CDR2 is SYGVKD in the germline V gene. V shed 0 bases and J 4 bases; nucleotides not matched to a gene: 9. This CDR3 has 17 amino acids. The same data also contributed to another study, on T cells of mothers and their children.

J is TRBJ2-3 and V is TRBV10-3, with 8 positions matching TRBD2. Sequencing was carried out using blood. The TCR was taken from a woman in her 40s in good health. CDR3 DNA sequence: TGTGCCATCAGTGAGTCGTATGGACTAGCTAGGGCAGATACGCAGTATTTT. Residues: CAISESYGLARADTQYF.